This TCR beta chain was identified during a study of blood T cell repertoires in COVID-19. In the study overall: COVID-19 samples collected from the United States, Italy and Spain covered acute and convalescent phases. Sample material is recorded as cDNA or gDNA derived from T cells, B-cell-depleted T cells, or PBMCs.

Patients from Seattle were sampled longitudinally, starting during active infection. Original analysis: Estimates of nucleated cell counts were drawn from the amplification of reference gene primers. The repertoire was sequenced with immunoSEQ multiplex PCR; TCRdb's copy has only in-frame clones and lacks some. V and J calls and clone size come straight from that table; D and trimming were deduced from the DNA. The sample lists a few hundred thousand clones; over 75% were seen once. Source material: peripheral blood. This receptor was obtained from a human donor with COVID-19, enrolled during active disease. The donor label of this sample is uncertain.

CDR3 nucleotides: TGTGCCAGCAGCCGAACAGGGGGCTCAATCATACGACGTATTGAAGCTTTCTTT. It yields the protein CASSRTGGSIIRRIEAFF. The chain carries TRBV7-8 and TRBJ1-1, with TRBD1 identical over 9 bases. V shed 5 bases, J shed 7 bases, and the junction held 20 bases outside the gene matches. Germline V lookup: CDR1 SGHVS, CDR2 FQNEAQ. This CDR3 has 18 residues.